The present T cell receptor beta chain was sequenced within a study of PD-1 blockade in classical Hodgkin lymphoma. Every patient relapsed after autologous stem cell transplantation, and brentuximab vedotin exposure varied. Best response was recorded as complete response, partial response or progressive disease. Study observations and caveats: Possibly reflecting disease activity or prior therapy, repertoire differences have causes that remain undefined.

This table comes from immunoSEQ multiplex PCR, and its TCRdb copy is limited to in-frame clones, with some not included. The table lists over 45,000 clones, 73% of them singletons. A single count supports this clone. Its antigen remains unidentified. The V end was cut by 3 bases, the J end by 5 bases, with 14 bases between. Per the germline V gene, CDR1 is SGHTA and CDR2 is FQGNSA. The CDR3 is 14 residues long. Sequencing was performed on peripheral blood mononuclear cells (PBMCs), taken before the second cycle of nivolumab. The receptor's source is a human donor with classical Hodgkin lymphoma. The V call is TRBV7-2, the J call TRBJ2-7; D unclear. The CDR3 DNA follows: TGTGCCAGCAGCTTTACCCGTACAAGTGACGAGCAGTACTTC. It yields the protein CASSFTRTSDEQYF.